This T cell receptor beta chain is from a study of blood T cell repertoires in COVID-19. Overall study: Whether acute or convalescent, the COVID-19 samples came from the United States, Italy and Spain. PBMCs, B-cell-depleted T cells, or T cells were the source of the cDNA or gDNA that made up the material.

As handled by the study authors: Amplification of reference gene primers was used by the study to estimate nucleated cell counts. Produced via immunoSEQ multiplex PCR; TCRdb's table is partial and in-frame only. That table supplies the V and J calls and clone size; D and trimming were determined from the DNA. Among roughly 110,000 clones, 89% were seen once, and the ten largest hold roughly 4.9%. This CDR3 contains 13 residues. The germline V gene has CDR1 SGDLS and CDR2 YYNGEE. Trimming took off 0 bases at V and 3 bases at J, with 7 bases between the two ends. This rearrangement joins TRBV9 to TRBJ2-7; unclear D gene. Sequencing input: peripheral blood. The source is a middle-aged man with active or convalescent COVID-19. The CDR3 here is CASSVVSGYEQYF. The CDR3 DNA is TGTGCCAGCAGCGTAGTCAGTGGCTACGAGCAGTACTTC.